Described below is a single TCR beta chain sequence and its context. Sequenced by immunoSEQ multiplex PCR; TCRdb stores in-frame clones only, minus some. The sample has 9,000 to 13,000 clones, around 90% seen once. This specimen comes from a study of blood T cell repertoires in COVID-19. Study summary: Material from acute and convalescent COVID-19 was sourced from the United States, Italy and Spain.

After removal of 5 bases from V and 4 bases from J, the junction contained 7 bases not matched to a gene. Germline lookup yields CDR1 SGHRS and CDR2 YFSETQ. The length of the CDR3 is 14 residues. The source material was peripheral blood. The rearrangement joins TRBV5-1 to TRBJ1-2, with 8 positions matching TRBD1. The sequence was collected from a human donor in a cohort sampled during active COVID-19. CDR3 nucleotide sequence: TGCGCCAGCAGGCAGACAGGGGATGCCTATGGCTACACCTTC. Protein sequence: CASRQTGDAYGYTF.